This note documents a single TCR beta chain sequence. TCRdb's table, derived via immunoSEQ multiplex PCR, lists solely in-frame clones and lacks some. The sample lists some 200,000 clones, roughly 91% seen once, with more than 7% in the top ten. The entry originates in a study of blood T cell repertoires in COVID-19. V was clipped by 2 bases and J by 8 bases, with 10 bases between them. Per the germline V gene, CDR1 is SGHRS and CDR2 is YFSETQ. The length of the CDR3 is 12 residues. Sequences were obtained from PBMCs or T cells enriched from blood (not recorded which). This TCR was sampled from a man aged 25 to 45 in a cohort exposed to, infected with or recovered from COVID-19 (not recorded which). This sequence joins TRBV5-1 and TRBJ1-1, with D uncertain. The DNA of the CDR3 is TGCGCCAGCAGCTTAGTTTCGGGGGAAGCTTTCTTT. Its protein is CASSLVSGEAFF. The variable domain in full, with the rest retrieved from reference TRBV5-1 and TRBJ1-1, is KAGVTQTPRYLIKTRGQQVTLSCSPISGHRSVSWYQQTPGQGLQFLFEYFSETQRNKGNFPGRFSGRQFSNSRSEMNVSTLELGDSALYLCASSLVSGEAFFGQGTRLTVV.